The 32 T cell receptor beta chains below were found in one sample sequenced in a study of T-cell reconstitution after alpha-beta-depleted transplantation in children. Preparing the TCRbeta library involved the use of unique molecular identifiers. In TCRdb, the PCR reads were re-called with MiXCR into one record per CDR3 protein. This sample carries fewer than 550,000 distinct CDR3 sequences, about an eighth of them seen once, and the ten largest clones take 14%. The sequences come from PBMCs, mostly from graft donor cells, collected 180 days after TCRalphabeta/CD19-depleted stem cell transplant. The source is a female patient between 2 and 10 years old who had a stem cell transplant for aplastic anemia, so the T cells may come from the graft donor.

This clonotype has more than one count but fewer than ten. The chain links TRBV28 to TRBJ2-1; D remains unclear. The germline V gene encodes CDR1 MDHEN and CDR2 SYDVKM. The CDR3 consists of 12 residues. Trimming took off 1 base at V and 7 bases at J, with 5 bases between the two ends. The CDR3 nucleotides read TGTGCCAGCAGTTTATCGCCTAATGAGCAGTTCTTC. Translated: CASSLSPNEQFF.

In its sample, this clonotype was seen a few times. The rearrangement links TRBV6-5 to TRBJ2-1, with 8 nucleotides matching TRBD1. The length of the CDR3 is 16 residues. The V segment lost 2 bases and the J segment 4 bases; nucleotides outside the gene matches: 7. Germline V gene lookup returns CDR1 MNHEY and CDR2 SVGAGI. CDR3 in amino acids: CASSYRRQGRYNEQFF. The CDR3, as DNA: TGTGCCAGCAGTTACCGGAGACAGGGGCGGTACAATGAGCAGTTCTTC.

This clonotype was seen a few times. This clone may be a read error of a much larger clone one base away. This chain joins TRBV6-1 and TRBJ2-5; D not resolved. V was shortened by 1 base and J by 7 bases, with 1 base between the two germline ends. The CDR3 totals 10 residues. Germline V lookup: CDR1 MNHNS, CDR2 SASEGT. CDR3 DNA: TGTGCCAGCAGTGAAGGGACCCAGTACTTC. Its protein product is CASSEGTQYF.

CDR3 sequence: CATSDSTGFQETQYF. The CDR3 bases are TGTGCCACCAGTGATTCTACAGGGTTCCAAGAGACCCAGTACTTC. The chain combines TRBV24-1 with TRBJ2-5; weak D call: TRBD1 (6 bases). Between the trimmed V and J ends, which lost 2 bases and 1 base, there was a span of 10 bases. This CDR3 contains 15 residues. Germline CDR1 KGHDR, CDR2 SFDVKD.

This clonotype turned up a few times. The CDR3 region has the DNA TGTGCCAGCAGTTTGGATGGCCGAAGGGGAAACACCATATATTTT. It is translated as CASSLDGRRGNTIYF. This sequence joins TRBV28 and TRBJ1-3; D is ambiguous. CDR3 length equals 15 residues. The ends were cut back, 3 bases at V and 4 bases at J, with 13 bases in the middle. The germline V gene has CDR1 MDHEN and CDR2 SYDVKM.

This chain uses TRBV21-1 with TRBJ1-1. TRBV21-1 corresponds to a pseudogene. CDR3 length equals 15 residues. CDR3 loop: CASSPFEGWSTEAFF. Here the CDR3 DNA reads TGTGCCAGCAGCCCCTTTGAGGGATGGAGCACTGAAGCTTTCTTT.

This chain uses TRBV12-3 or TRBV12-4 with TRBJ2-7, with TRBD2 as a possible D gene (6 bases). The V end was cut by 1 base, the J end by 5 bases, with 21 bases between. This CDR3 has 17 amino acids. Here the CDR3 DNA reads TGTGCCAGCAGTTTAGTCTTATTGCGGGATCAAGTCCACGAGCAGTACTTC. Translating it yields CASSLVLLRDQVHEQYF.

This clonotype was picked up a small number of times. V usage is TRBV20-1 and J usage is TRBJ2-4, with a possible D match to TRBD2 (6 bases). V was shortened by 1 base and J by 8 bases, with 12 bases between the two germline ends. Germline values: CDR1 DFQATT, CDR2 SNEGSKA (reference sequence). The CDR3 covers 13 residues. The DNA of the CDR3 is TGCAGTGCTAGAGGGAGGGCCGGGGACATTCAGTACTTC. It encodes CSARGRAGDIQYF.

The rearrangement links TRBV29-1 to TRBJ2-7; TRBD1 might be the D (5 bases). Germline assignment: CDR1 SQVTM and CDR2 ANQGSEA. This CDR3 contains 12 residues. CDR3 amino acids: CSATSGFYEQYF. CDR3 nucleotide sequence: TGCAGTGCTACCTCAGGGTTCTACGAGCAGTACTTC.

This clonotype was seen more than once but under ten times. The CDR3 sequence: CASSEGVARLAKNIQYF. In DNA, the CDR3 is TGTGCCAGCAGTGAAGGGGTGGCAAGGCTAGCCAAAAACATTCAGTACTTC. The chain is built from TRBV2 and TRBJ2-4, with D uncertain. Germline V lookup: CDR1 SNHLY, CDR2 FYNNEI. The CDR3 spans 17 residues. Deletions cut 1 base from V and 0 bases from J, with 13 bases between.

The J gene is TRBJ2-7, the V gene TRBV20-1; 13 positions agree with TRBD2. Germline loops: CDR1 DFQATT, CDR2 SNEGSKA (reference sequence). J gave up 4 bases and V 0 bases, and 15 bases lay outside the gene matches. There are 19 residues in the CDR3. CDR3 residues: CSARDPGTSGTQPPYEQYF. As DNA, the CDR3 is TGCAGTGCTAGAGATCCCGGGACTAGCGGGACCCAGCCCCCATACGAGCAGTACTTC.

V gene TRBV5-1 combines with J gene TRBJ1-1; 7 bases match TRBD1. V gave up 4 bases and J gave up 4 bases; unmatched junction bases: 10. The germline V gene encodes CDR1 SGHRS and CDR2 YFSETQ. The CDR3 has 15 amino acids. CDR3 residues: CASSPDLPGGTEAFF. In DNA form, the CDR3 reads TGCGCCAGCAGCCCGGACCTACCAGGGGGCACTGAAGCTTTCTTT.

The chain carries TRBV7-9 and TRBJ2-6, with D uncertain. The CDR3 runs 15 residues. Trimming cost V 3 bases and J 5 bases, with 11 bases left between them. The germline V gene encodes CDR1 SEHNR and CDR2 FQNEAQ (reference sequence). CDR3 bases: TGTGCCAGCAGCTTTCTGAACCTCCGGGCCAACGTCCTGACTTTC. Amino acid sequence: CASSFLNLRANVLTF.

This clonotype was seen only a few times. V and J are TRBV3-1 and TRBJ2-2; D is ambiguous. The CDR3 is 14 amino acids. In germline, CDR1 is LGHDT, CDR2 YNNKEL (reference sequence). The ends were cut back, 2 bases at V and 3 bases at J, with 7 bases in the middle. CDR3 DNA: TGTGCCAGCAGCCAAAAGGTCGACACCGGGGAGCTGTTTTTT. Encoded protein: CASSQKVDTGELFF.

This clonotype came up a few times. The CDR3, as DNA: TGTGCCAGCAGCTCCTGGGGGACAGTAATTAGCAATCAGCCCCAGCATTTT. Encoded protein: CASSSWGTVISNQPQHF. This chain uses TRBV6-2 or TRBV6-3 with TRBJ1-5, with 7 bases that match TRBD1. Germline trimming cut 6 bases from V and 0 bases from J; bases unmatched to any gene: 11. Looked up from germline, CDR1 is MNHEY and CDR2 is SVGEGT. The length of the CDR3 is 17 residues.

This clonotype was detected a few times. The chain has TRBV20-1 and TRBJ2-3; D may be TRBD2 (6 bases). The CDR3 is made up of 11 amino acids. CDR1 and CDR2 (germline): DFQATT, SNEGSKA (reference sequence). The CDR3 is CSPKEGPTQYF. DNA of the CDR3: TGCAGCCCCAAGGAGGGGCCTACGCAGTATTTT.

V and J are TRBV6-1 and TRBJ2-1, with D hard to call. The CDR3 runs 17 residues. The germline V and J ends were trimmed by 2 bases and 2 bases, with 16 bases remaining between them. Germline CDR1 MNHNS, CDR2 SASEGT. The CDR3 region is CASSEPLWQSTYNEQFF. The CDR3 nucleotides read TGTGCCAGCAGTGAACCTTTGTGGCAGTCTACCTACAATGAGCAGTTCTTC.

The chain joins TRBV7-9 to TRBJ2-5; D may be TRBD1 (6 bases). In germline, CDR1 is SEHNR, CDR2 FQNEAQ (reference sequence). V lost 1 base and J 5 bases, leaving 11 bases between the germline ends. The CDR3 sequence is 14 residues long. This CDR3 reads CASSLEQGRETQYF. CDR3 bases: TGTGCCAGCAGCTTAGAACAGGGCCGGGAGACCCAGTACTTC.

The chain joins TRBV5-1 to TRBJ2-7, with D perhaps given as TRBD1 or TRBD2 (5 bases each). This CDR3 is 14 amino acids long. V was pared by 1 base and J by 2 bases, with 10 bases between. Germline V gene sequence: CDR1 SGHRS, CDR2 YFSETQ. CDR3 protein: CASSLRDQTYEQYF. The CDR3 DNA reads TGCGCCAGCAGCTTGCGGGACCAGACCTACGAGCAGTACTTC.

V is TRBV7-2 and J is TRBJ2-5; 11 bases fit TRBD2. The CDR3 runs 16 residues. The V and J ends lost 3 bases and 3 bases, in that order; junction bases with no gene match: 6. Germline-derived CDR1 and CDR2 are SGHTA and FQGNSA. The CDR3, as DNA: TGTGCCAGCAGCTTCCCTAGCGGGAGGTCCAAAGAGACCCAGTACTTC. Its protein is CASSFPSGRSKETQYF.

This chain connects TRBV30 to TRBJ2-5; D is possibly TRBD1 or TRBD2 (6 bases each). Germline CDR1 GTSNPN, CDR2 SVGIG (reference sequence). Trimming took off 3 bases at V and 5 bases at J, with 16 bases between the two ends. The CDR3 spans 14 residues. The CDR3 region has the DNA TGTGCCTGGAGATGGCCGGGGGACATGGAGACCCAGTACTTC. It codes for CAWRWPGDMETQYF.

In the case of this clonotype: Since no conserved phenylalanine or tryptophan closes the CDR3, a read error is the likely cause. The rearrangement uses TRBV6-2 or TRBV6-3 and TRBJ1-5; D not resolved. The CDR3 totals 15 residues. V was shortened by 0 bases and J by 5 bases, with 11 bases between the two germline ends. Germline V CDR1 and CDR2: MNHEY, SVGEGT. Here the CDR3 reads CASSYSKRLDQPQHS. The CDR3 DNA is TGTGCCAGCAGTTACTCGAAAAGATTAGATCAGCCCCAGCATTCT.

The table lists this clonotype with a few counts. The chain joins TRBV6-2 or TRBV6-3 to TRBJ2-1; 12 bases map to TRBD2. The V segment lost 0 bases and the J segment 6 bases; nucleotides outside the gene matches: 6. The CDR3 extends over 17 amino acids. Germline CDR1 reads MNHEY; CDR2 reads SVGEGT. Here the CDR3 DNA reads TGTGCCAGCAGTTACTCGAGTGCTAGCGGGAGGGCCAATGAGCAGTTCTTC. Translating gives CASSYSSASGRANEQFF.

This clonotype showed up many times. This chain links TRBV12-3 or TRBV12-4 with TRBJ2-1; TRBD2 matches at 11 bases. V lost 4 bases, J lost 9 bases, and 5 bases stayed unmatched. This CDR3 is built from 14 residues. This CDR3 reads CASSSLGLAAEQFF. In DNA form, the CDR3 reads TGTGCCAGCAGTTCCTTGGGACTAGCGGCTGAGCAGTTCTTC.

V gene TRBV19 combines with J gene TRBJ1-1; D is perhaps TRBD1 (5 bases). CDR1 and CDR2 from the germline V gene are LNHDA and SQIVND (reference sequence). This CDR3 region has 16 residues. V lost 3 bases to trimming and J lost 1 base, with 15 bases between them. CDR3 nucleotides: TGTGCCAGTAGTATGGTGGCAGGGAGTGGGAACACTGAAGCTTTCTTT. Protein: CASSMVAGSGNTEAFF. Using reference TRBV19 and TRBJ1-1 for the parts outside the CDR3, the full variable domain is DGGITQSPKYLFRKEGQNVTLSCEQNLNHDAMYWYRQDPGQGLRLIYYSQIVNDFQKGDIAEGYSVSREKKESFPLTVTSAQKNPTAFYLCASSMVAGSGNTEAFFGQGTRLTVV.

For the CDR3, the DNA is TGTGCCAGCAGCTCTTCGGGGCAGGGATTAAACGGCTACACCTTC. Its protein is CASSSSGQGLNGYTF. The chain employs TRBV27 and TRBJ1-2, with a tentative D call TRBD1 (5 bases). The CDR3 runs to 15 residues. Trimming shortened V by 6 bases and J by 8 bases, and 22 bases separated the two germline ends. CDR1 MNHEY and CDR2 SMNVEV come from the germline V gene (reference sequence).

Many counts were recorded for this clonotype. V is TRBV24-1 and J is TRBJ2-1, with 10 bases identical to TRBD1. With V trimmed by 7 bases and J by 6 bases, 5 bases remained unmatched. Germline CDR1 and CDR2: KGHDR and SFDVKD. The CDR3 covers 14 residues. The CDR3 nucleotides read TGTGCCACCAGAGGACAGGGGGGACTCAATGAGCAGTTCTTC. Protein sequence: CATRGQGGLNEQFF.

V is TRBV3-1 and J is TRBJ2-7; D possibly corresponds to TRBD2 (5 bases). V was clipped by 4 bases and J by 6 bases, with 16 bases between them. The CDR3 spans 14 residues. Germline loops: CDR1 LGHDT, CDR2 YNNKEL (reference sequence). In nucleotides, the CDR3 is TGTGCCAGCAGCCTCAAGGGCGGGCCGGGCGAGCAGTACTTC. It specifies CASSLKGGPGEQYF.

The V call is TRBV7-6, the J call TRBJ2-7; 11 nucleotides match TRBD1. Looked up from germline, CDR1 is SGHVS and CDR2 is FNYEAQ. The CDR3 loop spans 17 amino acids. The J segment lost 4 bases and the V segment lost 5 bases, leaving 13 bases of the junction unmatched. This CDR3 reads CASSLPSPDRGPYEQYF. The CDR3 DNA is TGTGCCAGCAGCCTCCCCTCCCCGGACAGGGGGCCTTACGAGCAGTACTTC.

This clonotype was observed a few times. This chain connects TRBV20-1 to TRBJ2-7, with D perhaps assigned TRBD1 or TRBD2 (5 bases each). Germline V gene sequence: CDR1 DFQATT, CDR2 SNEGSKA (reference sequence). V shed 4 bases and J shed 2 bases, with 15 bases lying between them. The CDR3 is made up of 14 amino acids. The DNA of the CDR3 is TGCAGTGCTACCAGGGACCTAACCGCCTACGAGCAGTACGTC. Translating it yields CSATRDLTAYEQYV.

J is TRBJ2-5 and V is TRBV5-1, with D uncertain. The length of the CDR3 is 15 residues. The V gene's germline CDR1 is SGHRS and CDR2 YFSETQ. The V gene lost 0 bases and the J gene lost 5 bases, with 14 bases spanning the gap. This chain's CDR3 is CASSLVVVTLETQYF. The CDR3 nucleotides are TGCGCCAGCAGCTTGGTGGTGGTTACTCTTGAGACCCAGTACTTC. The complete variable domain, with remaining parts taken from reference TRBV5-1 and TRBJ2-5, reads KAGVTQTPRYLIKTRGQQVTLSCSPISGHRSVSWYQQTPGQGLQFLFEYFSETQRNKGNFPGRFSGRQFSNSRSEMNVSTLELGDSALYLCASSLVVVTLETQYFGPGTRLLVL.

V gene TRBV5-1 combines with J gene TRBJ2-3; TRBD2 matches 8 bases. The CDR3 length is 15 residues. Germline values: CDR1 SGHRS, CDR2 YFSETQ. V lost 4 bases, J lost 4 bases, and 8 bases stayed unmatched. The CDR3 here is CASSPALAAPDTQYF. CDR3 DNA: TGCGCCAGCAGCCCCGCACTAGCGGCGCCAGATACGCAGTATTTT.